A single sample is the source of the 22 T cell receptor beta chains below, sequenced in a study of shared clonotypes between healthy human individuals. TCRdb's copy holds only in-frame clones and misses some; the assay was immunoSEQ multiplex PCR. The sample shows about 2.3 million clones, 85% to 95% of them seen only once. Sequencing was done on a sample of naive CD4+ T cells from PBMCs. As for subset: CD45RA+ positively selected. The source is a man between 18 and 35 years old in good health. Some clones in this sample may be carry-over from other donors' samples.

With regard to this clone: This sample includes further DNA sequences coding for the same CDR3. The V call is TRBV18, the J call TRBJ1-1; D remains unclear. V was pared by 3 bases and J by 3 bases, with 11 bases between. The CDR3 has 14 residues. Germline V gene lookup returns CDR1 KGHSH and CDR2 LQKENI. CDR3 nucleotides: TGTGCCAGCTCACCCCGGGTCGGTGACACTGAAGCTTTCTTT. It codes for CASSPRVGDTEAFF.

V is TRBV29-1 and J is TRBJ2-3; D remains unclear. The CDR3 sequence is 12 residues long. Trimming removed 3 bases from V and 4 bases from J, with 8 bases in between. CDR1 SQVTM and CDR2 ANQGSEA come from the germline V gene. The CDR3 coding sequence is TGCAGCGTTGAGACGGAAGCAGATACGCAGTATTTT. Translating it yields CSVETEADTQYF.

The genes are TRBV5-1 and TRBJ2-3; no clear D gene. Looked up from germline, CDR1 is SGHRS and CDR2 is YFSETQ. V was pared by 0 bases and J by 4 bases, with 9 bases between. The CDR3 is made up of 14 amino acids. CDR3 nucleotide sequence: TGCGCCAGCAGCTTGGACAACGGAGCAGATACGCAGTATTTT. Amino acids: CASSLDNGADTQYF. Filled out from reference TRBV5-1 and TRBJ2-3, the complete variable domain reads KAGVTQTPRYLIKTRGQQVTLSCSPISGHRSVSWYQQTPGQGLQFLFEYFSETQRNKGNFPGRFSGRQFSNSRSEMNVSTLELGDSALYLCASSLDNGADTQYFGPGTRLTVL.

The V and J genes are TRBV27 and TRBJ2-3; TRBD2 matches 8 bases. Looked up from germline, CDR1 is MNHEY and CDR2 is SMNVEV (reference sequence). This CDR3 is 16 amino acids long. Trimming took 2 bases from V and 5 from J; bases not matched to a gene: 9. In DNA, the CDR3 is TGTGCCAGCAGTTTACGGGGAGCGGGAGAGGAAGATACGCAGTATTTT. This sequence encodes CASSLRGAGEEDTQYF.

Turning to this clone: This specimen includes other DNA sequences encoding the same CDR3. This chain uses TRBV7-3 with TRBJ2-5; tentative D call: TRBD2 (5 bases). The germline V gene encodes CDR1 SGHTA and CDR2 FQGTGA. V was cut by 5 bases and J by 0 bases, with 7 bases left in between. The CDR3 sequence is 13 residues long. The CDR3 DNA is TGTGCCAGCAGCCGGACTGACCAAGAGACCCAGTACTTC. Translation gives CASSRTDQETQYF.

The V call is TRBV28, the J call TRBJ1-3, with 7 bases fitting TRBD1. The CDR3 runs 21 residues. The V and J ends lost 3 bases and 4 bases, in that order; junction bases with no gene match: 24. CDR1 is MDHEN and CDR2 is SYDVKM in the germline V gene. For the CDR3, the DNA is TGTGCCAGCAGTTTGTTCGCCGGGGACAGCGTTACTCGAGCTCTGGGAAACACCATATATTTT. Translated: CASSLFAGDSVTRALGNTIYF.

The V gene is TRBV28, the J gene TRBJ1-3; TRBD1 matches 8 bases. The CDR3 is 13 residues long. The J segment lost 4 bases and the V segment lost 6 bases, leaving 2 bases of the junction unmatched. Germline lookup yields CDR1 MDHEN and CDR2 SYDVKM. This CDR3 is CASRTGEGNTIYF. The CDR3 DNA reads as TGTGCCAGCAGGACAGGGGAAGGAAACACCATATATTTT.

The chain couples TRBV5-1 to TRBJ2-1; weak D call: TRBD2 (5 bases). This CDR3 has 14 amino acids. Deletions cut 4 bases from V and 9 bases from J, with 17 bases between. CDR1 is SGHRS, CDR2 YFSETQ, per germline. CDR3: CASSRGESDGEQFF. CDR3 coding DNA: TGCGCCAGCAGCCGGGGTGAGTCTGACGGTGAGCAGTTCTTC.

The J gene is TRBJ1-2, the V gene TRBV6-1; D remains unclear. This CDR3 is built from 15 residues. The ends were cut back, 4 bases at V and 8 bases at J, with 20 bases in the middle. The germline gives CDR1 MNHNS, CDR2 SASEGT. CDR3 residues: CASSVASGRDSGYTF. The CDR3 bases are TGTGCCAGCAGTGTTGCGAGCGGACGGGATTCAGGCTACACCTTC.

The chain joins TRBV5-6 to TRBJ2-7, with D uncertain. In germline, CDR1 is SGHDT, CDR2 YYEEEE. The CDR3 consists of 12 residues. Trimming stripped 2 bases from V and 7 bases from J, with 10 bases between. CDR3 in DNA: TGTGCCAGCAGCTTTACAACAGATGAGCAGTACTTC. Protein product: CASSFTTDEQYF.

The chain's CDR3 is CASSDTVGREETQYF. In DNA form, the CDR3 reads TGTGCCAGCAGTGATACCGTAGGCCGGGAAGAGACCCAGTACTTC. The V gene is TRBV2, the J gene TRBJ2-5; D is unclear. CDR1 SNHLY and CDR2 FYNNEI come from the germline V gene. Deletions cut 3 bases from V and 3 bases from J, with 14 bases between. This CDR3 is 15 amino acids long.

V and J are TRBV7-8 and TRBJ1-1, with no clear D. Germline V lookup: CDR1 SGHVS, CDR2 FQNEAQ. The ends were cut back, 0 bases at V and 2 bases at J, with 13 bases in the middle. This CDR3 contains 16 residues. The CDR3 loop reads CASSLARFWGNTEAFF. CDR3 DNA sequence: TGTGCCAGCAGCTTAGCGCGCTTTTGGGGAAACACTGAAGCTTTCTTT.

V is TRBV18 and J is TRBJ1-3; D may be TRBD1 (6 bases). The CDR3 covers 17 residues. V was pared by 1 base and J by 3 bases, with 16 bases between. Per the germline V gene, CDR1 is KGHSH and CDR2 is LQKENI. In DNA form, the CDR3 reads TGTGCCAGCTCACCACTCGGACGGGGGGCGTTTGGAAACACCATATATTTT. It encodes CASSPLGRGAFGNTIYF.

J is TRBJ2-7 and V is TRBV18, with D hard to call. Germline V lookup: CDR1 KGHSH, CDR2 LQKENI. V lost 2 bases and J lost 6, with 20 bases in between. The CDR3 is 16 amino acids. The CDR3 sequence: CASSPVPPPVRAEQYF. In DNA form, the CDR3 reads TGTGCCAGCTCACCAGTCCCTCCACCCGTCCGTGCCGAGCAGTACTTC.

The V gene is TRBV2, the J gene TRBJ2-2; a weak D match, TRBD2 (6 bases). The CDR3 has 15 amino acids. CDR1 is SNHLY, CDR2 FYNNEI, per germline. V was cut by 7 bases and J by 3 bases, with 15 bases left in between. CDR3 in DNA: TGTGCCAGCAACGGGGTCGCGGGGCACACCGGGGAGCTGTTTTTT. This gives the protein CASNGVAGHTGELFF.

The CDR3 is CASSLDDPTTDTQYF. CDR3 bases: TGTGCCAGCAGCTTAGATGACCCGACCACAGATACGCAGTATTTT. This sequence joins TRBV7-9 and TRBJ2-3; no definite D call. CDR3 length equals 15 residues. Trimming removed 1 base from V and 2 bases from J, with 10 bases in between. Per the germline V gene, CDR1 is SEHNR and CDR2 is FQNEAQ (reference sequence). Combining the CDR3 with reference TRBV7-9 and TRBJ2-3 gives the whole variable domain DTGVSQNPRHKITKRGQNVTFRCDPISEHNRLYWYRQTLGQGPEFLTYFQNEAQLEKSRLLSDRFSAERPKGSFSTLEIQRTEQGDSAMYLCASSLDDPTTDTQYFGPGTRLTVL.

J is TRBJ1-1 and V is TRBV6-4; possible D gene TRBD1, 6 bases. Germline V gives CDR1 MRHNA, CDR2 SNTAGT. Trimming cost V 6 bases and J 8 bases, with 10 bases left between them. This CDR3 contains 11 residues. The CDR3 DNA reads as TGTGCCAGCAGCCCCGGGACAGAAGCTTTCTTT. It yields the protein CASSPGTEAFF.

The chain links TRBV4-1 to TRBJ2-6; the match to TRBD1 covers 7 bases. Germline V gene lookup returns CDR1 MGHRA and CDR2 YSYEKL. V was clipped by 0 bases and J by 4 bases; unmatched bases: 3. The CDR3 covers 16 residues. CDR3 coding DNA: TGCGCCAGCAGCCAAGATGGGACAGCGGGGGCCAACGTCCTGACTTTC. It codes for CASSQDGTAGANVLTF.

The chain carries TRBV27 and TRBJ2-7; TRBD1 agrees at 11 bases. CDR1 is MNHEY and CDR2 is SMNVEV in the germline V gene (reference sequence). This CDR3 spans 15 amino acids. The junction had 13 bases not matched to a gene; V was cut back by 8 bases and J by 7 bases. CDR3 region: CASAQLGQGVKEQYF. CDR3 DNA: TGTGCCAGCGCCCAATTGGGACAGGGGGTAAAGGAGCAGTACTTC.

The chain joins TRBV30 to TRBJ1-6; 8 bases are a match to TRBD1. The V segment lost 5 bases and the J segment 11 bases; nucleotides outside the gene matches: 14. Germline assignment: CDR1 GTSNPN and CDR2 SVGIG (reference sequence). The CDR3 consists of 15 residues. CDR3 in DNA: TGTGCCTGGGGACAGGGCCAGGCGCTCGCTACACCCCTCCACTTT. This gives the protein CAWGQGQALATPLHF.

This chain's CDR3 is CASSSGRNYEQYF. For the CDR3, the DNA is TGTGCCAGCAGCTCAGGACGGAACTACGAGCAGTACTTC. The V and J genes are TRBV7-6 and TRBJ2-7; D is ambiguous. The CDR3 has 13 residues. The germline V and J ends were trimmed by 4 bases and 3 bases, with 10 bases remaining between them. Germline assignment: CDR1 SGHVS and CDR2 FNYEAQ.

The chain combines TRBV6-5 with TRBJ1-2; 7 bases match TRBD1. The CDR3 contains 14 residues. V trimming: 0 bases; J trimming: 8 bases; junction bases outside the gene matches: 6. The germline V gene has CDR1 MNHEY and CDR2 SVGAGI. This CDR3 reads CASSYSRQGSGYTF. The CDR3 coding sequence is TGTGCCAGCAGTTACTCCCGACAGGGAAGCGGCTACACCTTC.